Listed below are T cell receptor beta chains from one sample, sequenced in a study of blood T cells in healthy people across ages. TCRdb used MiXCR to reprocess the 5' RACE reads, holding one entry per CDR3 protein. The sample has some 930,000 distinct CDR3 sequences; 29% are singletons. The same specimen was also included in a second study, on T cells of mothers and their children.

Sequences were obtained from blood. These receptors came from a woman aged 40-49 years in good health. CDR3s include the opening cysteine and the closing phenylalanine or tryptophan. Each record gives: J gene, V gene, clone size, D gene, CDR3 protein, CDR3 DNA. A D gene is named only where the DNA matches it firmly. Rows give clone size only sometimes, using once, few, many, or a class for an expanded clone.

J gene: TRBJ2-2; V gene: TRBV12-3/TRBV12-4; clone size: .; D gene: TRBD2; CDR3 protein: CASSRLAGGTGELFF; CDR3 DNA: TGTGCCAGCAGTCGACTAGCGGGGGGGACCGGGGAGCTGTTTTTT
J gene: TRBJ2-5; V gene: TRBV20-1; clone size: few; D gene: TRBD2; CDR3 protein: CSAREGTRGPEFPGEQYF; CDR3 DNA: TGCAGTGCTAGAGAGGGGACTAGGGGCCCCGAATTTCCTGGGGAGCAGTACTTC
J gene: TRBJ1-6; V gene: TRBV5-1; clone size: .; D gene: TRBD1; CDR3 protein: CASSFSQGIDSPLHF; CDR3 DNA: TGCGCCAGCAGCTTCTCACAGGGGATCGATTCACCCCTCCACTTT
J gene: TRBJ1-6; V gene: TRBV6-1; clone size: few; D gene: .; CDR3 protein: CASSEVEGTSPLHF; CDR3 DNA: TGTGCCAGCAGTGAGGTGGAGGGGACCTCACCCCTCCACTTT
J gene: TRBJ2-7; V gene: TRBV5-1; clone size: many; D gene: TRBD2; CDR3 protein: CASNRGSGTGMGLAGGRSSYEQYF; CDR3 DNA: TGCGCCAGCAACCGTGGTTCCGGGACAGGGATGGGACTAGCGGGGGGCCGGAGCTCCTACGAGCAGTACTTC
J gene: TRBJ2-7; V gene: TRBV3-1; clone size: few; D gene: TRBD1; CDR3 protein: CASAGTDYEQYF; CDR3 DNA: TGTGCCAGCGCCGGGACAGACTACGAGCAGTACTTC
J gene: TRBJ1-5; V gene: TRBV4-1; clone size: .; D gene: .; CDR3 protein: CASSQQAVSQPQHF; CDR3 DNA: TGCGCCAGCAGCCAACAGGCGGTTTCTCAGCCCCAGCATTTT
J gene: TRBJ2-7; V gene: TRBV28; clone size: .; D gene: TRBD1; CDR3 protein: CASSSNRGTGARVYEQYF; CDR3 DNA: TGTGCCAGCAGTTCTAACCGAGGGACAGGCGCACGGGTCTACGAGCAGTACTTC
J gene: TRBJ1-2; V gene: TRBV27; clone size: few; D gene: TRBD1; CDR3 protein: CASSLRDSSPGYTF; CDR3 DNA: TGTGCCAGCAGCCTCCGGGACAGCTCACCCGGCTACACCTTC
J gene: TRBJ1-5; V gene: TRBV3-1; clone size: few; D gene: TRBD1; CDR3 protein: CASSHTGQVNQPQHF; CDR3 DNA: TGTGCCAGCAGCCATACGGGACAGGTCAATCAGCCCCAGCATTTT
J gene: TRBJ2-7; V gene: TRBV11-2; clone size: many; D gene: .; CDR3 protein: CASSLGAGDTYEQYF; CDR3 DNA: TGTGCCAGCAGCTTAGGAGCAGGGGACACCTACGAGCAGTACTTC
J gene: TRBJ2-3; V gene: TRBV7-2; clone size: many; D gene: .; CDR3 protein: CASSPGPAEGDTQYF; CDR3 DNA: TGTGCCAGCAGCCCGGGCCCGGCCGAAGGAGATACGCAGTATTTT
J gene: TRBJ2-1; V gene: TRBV20-1; clone size: few; D gene: .; CDR3 protein: CSARLGNEQFF; CDR3 DNA: TGCAGTGCTAGACTGGGGAATGAGCAGTTCTTC
J gene: TRBJ2-5; V gene: TRBV30; clone size: .; D gene: .; CDR3 protein: CAWSVEGRAEETQYF; CDR3 DNA: TGTGCCTGGAGTGTAGAGGGCAGGGCCGAAGAGACCCAGTACTTC
J gene: TRBJ2-3; V gene: TRBV7-9; clone size: many; D gene: .; CDR3 protein: CASSSWLDPSTDTQYF; CDR3 DNA: TGTGCCAGCAGCTCGTGGTTGGATCCTAGCACAGATACGCAGTATTTT
J gene: TRBJ1-1; V gene: TRBV5-1; clone size: .; D gene: .; CDR3 protein: CASRSIPRNTEAFF; CDR3 DNA: TGCGCCAGCAGGAGTATCCCGAGGAACACTGAAGCTTTCTTT
J gene: TRBJ1-1; V gene: TRBV6-6; clone size: .; D gene: .; CDR3 protein: CASSTYRVAEAFF; CDR3 DNA: TGTGCCAGCAGTACGTACAGGGTCGCTGAAGCTTTCTTT
J gene: TRBJ2-3; V gene: TRBV10-3; clone size: few; D gene: .; CDR3 protein: CAISARGGASTDTQYF; CDR3 DNA: TGTGCCATCAGTGCTCGAGGGGGGGCTAGCACAGATACGCAGTATTTT
J gene: TRBJ2-5; V gene: TRBV15; clone size: few; D gene: .; CDR3 protein: CATSRSRGPFMPEQYF; CDR3 DNA: TGTGCCACCAGCAGATCGAGGGGCCCGTTCATGCCTGAGCAGTACTTC
J gene: TRBJ2-5; V gene: TRBV5-6; clone size: few; D gene: .; CDR3 protein: CASSLTAEGGAQTQYF; CDR3 DNA: TGTGCCAGCAGCTTAACCGCAGAGGGGGGGGCCCAGACCCAGTACTTC
J gene: TRBJ2-2; V gene: TRBV5-1; clone size: few; D gene: .; CDR3 protein: CASRGASPGELFF; CDR3 DNA: TGCGCCAGCAGAGGCGCCTCCCCCGGGGAGCTGTTTTTT
J gene: TRBJ1-1; V gene: TRBV5-1; clone size: few; D gene: .; CDR3 protein: CASSFGIRSGQKVLNTEAFF; CDR3 DNA: TGCGCCAGCAGCTTTGGAATACGGTCCGGACAAAAAGTTCTGAACACTGAAGCTTTCTTT
J gene: TRBJ2-1; V gene: TRBV15; clone size: few; D gene: TRBD2; CDR3 protein: CATSRDRQSGAYNEQFF; CDR3 DNA: TGTGCCACCAGCAGAGATCGACAAAGCGGGGCCTACAATGAGCAGTTCTTC
J gene: TRBJ2-7; V gene: TRBV19; clone size: .; D gene: TRBD2; CDR3 protein: CASTETSCGEQYF; CDR3 DNA: TGTGCCAGTACCGAGACTAGCTGCGGCGAGCAGTACTTC
J gene: TRBJ1-2; V gene: TRBV20-1; clone size: .; D gene: .; CDR3 protein: CSVKGVTSDYGYTF; CDR3 DNA: TGCAGTGTCAAGGGGGTAACCTCTGACTATGGCTACACCTTC
J gene: TRBJ1-1; V gene: TRBV20-1; clone size: .; D gene: .; CDR3 protein: CSARGPGWQGGGAFF; CDR3 DNA: TGCAGTGCTAGAGGCCCCGGTTGGCAGGGCGGAGGAGCTTTCTTT
J gene: TRBJ2-7; V gene: TRBV29-1; clone size: many; D gene: .; CDR3 protein: CSVEENYEQYF; CDR3 DNA: TGCAGCGTTGAAGAGAACTACGAGCAGTACTTC
J gene: TRBJ1-4; V gene: TRBV12-3/TRBV12-4; clone size: few; D gene: .; CDR3 protein: CASSLTTGANEKLFF; CDR3 DNA: TGTGCCAGCAGTTTAACGACCGGAGCGAATGAAAAACTGTTTTTT
J gene: TRBJ1-1; V gene: TRBV12-5; clone size: .; D gene: .; CDR3 protein: CASALWGSTEAFF; CDR3 DNA: TGTGCTAGTGCCCTGTGGGGGAGCACTGAAGCTTTCTTT
J gene: TRBJ1-1; V gene: TRBV9; clone size: .; D gene: .; CDR3 protein: CASSPRQSPNTEAFF; CDR3 DNA: TGTGCCAGCAGCCCCAGACAGAGCCCGAACACTGAAGCTTTCTTT